The present entry profiles one T cell receptor (beta chain) with its context. What it binds is not known. This record belongs to a study of cytomegalovirus exposure and HLA in healthy donors. In the study overall: Drawn from HLA-typed donors, around 85 million unique TCRs were held in an early data release.

Germline V gene lookup returns CDR1 MGHRA and CDR2 YSYEKL. There are 17 residues in the CDR3. Trimming took 0 bases from V and 0 from J; bases not matched to a gene: 6. Study conclusions and caveats: Some TCR beta chains (about 180 of them) were listed as cytomegalovirus-associated. In an earlier analysis, about 87% or about 30%: the productive usage of most TCR beta V segments.

The PCR was carried out with 60 Vbeta primers and 13 Jbeta primers. This table comes from immunoSEQ multiplex PCR, and its TCRdb copy is limited to in-frame clones, with some not included. The data contain approximately 190,000 clones, approximately 85% of them singletons. The J gene is TRBJ1-1, the V gene TRBV4-1; 8 bases map to TRBD1. The clonotype originates from a woman aged 18-35 years in good health and CMV-seronegative. Sequences were obtained from PBMCs. Here the CDR3 DNA reads TGCGCCAGCAGCCAAGATCTGCAGGGGGCAATGAACACTGAAGCTTTCTTT. Residues: CASSQDLQGAMNTEAFF.